A selection of T cell receptor beta chains follows, all from one sample in a study of cytomegalovirus exposure and HLA in healthy donors. Clones were sequenced by immunoSEQ multiplex PCR, and TCRdb holds only the in-frame ones, with some missing. The table shows about 160,000 clones, with roughly 73% occurring only once. Input material: PBMCs. All receptors derive from a woman younger than 30 in good health and CMV-seronegative. CDR3s include the opening cysteine and the closing phenylalanine or tryptophan. D genes are given only for firm matches. A row's size may be missing; if present it is once, few, many or a size class.

j_gene | v_gene | abundance | d_gene | CDR3aa | CDR3nt
TRBJ1-5 | TRBV19 | . | . | CASKEQGNNQPQHF | TGTGCCAGTAAGGAACAGGGCAACAATCAGCCCCAGCATTTT
TRBJ2-1 | TRBV7-9 | . | . | CASSPYAGIGNEQFF | TGTGCCAGCAGCCCATATGCGGGAATTGGGAATGAGCAGTTCTTC
TRBJ1-2 | TRBV7-3 | . | TRBD1 | CASSWRDRDGYTF | TGTGCCAGCAGCTGGCGGGACAGGGATGGCTACACCTTC
TRBJ2-3 | TRBV5-4 | . | TRBD2 | CASSPGLVADTQYF | TGTGCCAGCAGCCCCGGACTAGTCGCAGATACGCAGTATTTT
TRBJ2-1 | TRBV11-2 | . | . | CASSLEFGSYNEQFF | TGTGCCAGCAGCTTAGAGTTCGGTTCCTACAATGAGCAGTTCTTC
TRBJ1-4 | TRBV7-8 | . | . | CASSEEGRATNEKLFF | TGTGCCAGCAGCGAGGAGGGGAGGGCAACTAATGAAAAACTGTTTTTT
TRBJ1-6 | TRBV4-3 | . | . | CASSQGWADNSPLHF | TGCGCCAGCAGCCAAGGGTGGGCAGACAATTCACCCCTCCACTTT
TRBJ2-5 | TRBV19 | few | . | CASSPGPGVVQYF | TGTGCCAGTAGTCCTGGCCCAGGGGTGGTCCAGTACTTC
TRBJ2-7 | TRBV28 | . | . | CASRTGWGTYEQYF | TGTGCCAGCCGAACAGGGTGGGGGACCTACGAGCAGTACTTC
TRBJ2-1 | TRBV27 | . | TRBD2 | CASSSGTSGIDEQFF | TGTGCCAGCAGCTCCGGGACTAGCGGGATAGATGAGCAGTTCTTC
TRBJ2-5 | TRBV4-2 | few | . | CASSRTGETQYF | TGTGCCAGCAGCCGGACGGGGGAGACCCAGTACTTC
TRBJ2-1 | TRBV18 | . | TRBD2 | CASSPPSVSLREGEQFF | TGTGCCAGCTCACCACCCTCAGTGAGCTTGCGGGAGGGCGAACAGTTCTTC
TRBJ2-2 | TRBV19 | . | . | CASSIGARRTGELFF | TGTGCCAGTAGTATTGGCGCCCGGAGAACCGGGGAGCTGTTTTTT
TRBJ2-3 | TRBV21-1 | . | . | CASSKRTGRLEDTQYF | TGTGCCAGCAGCAAACGGACAGGGAGATTAGAAGATACGCAGTATTTT
TRBJ2-1 | TRBV7-7 | . | TRBD2 | CASSPQAGATNEQFF | TGTGCCAGCAGCCCCCAAGCGGGAGCGACCAATGAGCAGTTCTTC
TRBJ1-5 | TRBV19 | . | . | CASSQGGGNQPQHF | TGTGCCAGTAGCCAAGGAGGTGGCAATCAGCCCCAGCATTTT
TRBJ2-1 | TRBV10-3 | . | TRBD2 | CAISKGLADNEQFF | TGTGCCATCAGCAAGGGACTAGCGGATAATGAGCAGTTCTTC
TRBJ2-6 | TRBV19 | . | TRBD2 | CASSLLGLAGGSGANVLTF | TGTGCCAGTAGTCTACTAGGACTAGCGGGAGGATCTGGGGCCAACGTCCTGACTTTC
TRBJ2-3 | TRBV29-1 | once | . | CSVAQVTDTQYF | TGCAGCGTTGCACAGGTCACAGATACGCAGTATTTT
TRBJ1-1 | TRBV19 | . | TRBD1 | CASSNNRGRTEAFF | TGTGCCAGTAGTAATAACAGGGGTCGGACTGAAGCTTTCTTT
TRBJ2-1 | TRBV12-5 | . | . | CASGLGSGAFNEQFF | TGTGCTAGTGGTTTGGGGAGCGGCGCTTTCAATGAGCAGTTCTTC
TRBJ1-2 | TRBV5-5 | many | . | CASSWGDTYGYTF | TGTGCCAGCAGCTGGGGGGATACCTATGGCTACACCTTC
TRBJ2-7 | TRBV6-5 | once | TRBD1 | CASSYSETGGSYEQYF | TGTGCCAGCAGTTACTCGGAGACAGGGGGCTCCTACGAGCAGTACTTC
TRBJ2-1 | TRBV6-6 | few | TRBD1 | CASSTTGDNEQFF | TGTGCCAGCAGTACAACAGGGGACAATGAGCAGTTCTTC
TRBJ1-1 | TRBV11-2 | once | . | CASSLAQYTTEAFF | TGTGCCAGCAGCTTAGCTCAGTATACAACTGAAGCTTTCTTT
TRBJ1-6 | TRBV5-1 | . | TRBD1 | CASSPPTGKGSPLHF | TGCGCCAGCAGCCCCCCGACAGGGAAAGGTTCACCCCTCCACTTT
TRBJ2-7 | TRBV5-1 | once | . | CASSLWQDYEQYF | TGCGCCAGCAGCTTGTGGCAGGACTACGAGCAGTACTTC
TRBJ2-7 | TRBV11-1 | . | . | CASSSQGTPYEQYF | TGTGCCAGCAGCTCTCAGGGGACCCCCTACGAGCAGTACTTC
TRBJ1-5 | TRBV4-1 | once | . | CASSSNRIGQPQHF | TGCGCCAGCAGCTCTAACAGGATTGGTCAGCCCCAGCATTTT
TRBJ2-5 | TRBV7-8 | . | . | CASSLSQKQGETQYF | TGTGCCAGCAGCTTATCGCAGAAGCAGGGAGAGACCCAGTACTTC
TRBJ2-3 | TRBV5-1 | . | TRBD1 | CASSFQGAVPDTQYF | TGCGCCAGCAGCTTCCAGGGGGCTGTCCCAGATACGCAGTATTTT
TRBJ1-5 | TRBV7-2 | few | . | CASSLAAGQTQHF | TGTGCCAGCAGCTTAGCCGCTGGACAGACCCAGCATTTT
TRBJ2-1 | TRBV10-3 | . | TRBD1 | CAISDGTGSHEQFF | TGTGCCATCAGTGACGGGACAGGCTCCCATGAGCAGTTCTTC
TRBJ2-1 | TRBV5-4 | . | TRBD1 | CASSLGTGDEQFF | TGTGCCAGCAGCTTGGGGACAGGAGATGAGCAGTTCTTC
TRBJ1-4 | TRBV7-9 | few | . | CSSSLTRTGSEKLFF | TGTTCCAGCAGCTTAACGAGAACAGGGAGTGAAAAACTGTTTTTT
TRBJ2-7 | TRBV27 | . | . | CASSLRPGRYEQYF | TGTGCCAGCAGTTTACGGCCAGGGAGGTACGAGCAGTACTTC
TRBJ1-6 | TRBV7-2 | . | . | CASSLRGRDNSPLHF | TGTGCCAGCAGCTTAAGGGGCAGGGATAATTCACCCCTCCACTTT
TRBJ2-5 | TRBV18 | . | . | CASSPRKDSQETQYF | TGTGCCAGCTCACCACGTAAGGACAGCCAAGAGACCCAGTACTTC
TRBJ2-6 | TRBV5-4 | . | . | CASSPNGANVLTF | TGTGCCAGCAGCCCAAATGGGGCCAACGTCCTGACTTTC
TRBJ1-2 | TRBV5-4 | . | . | CASSFSTGTIYGYTF | TGTGCCAGCAGCTTTTCAACAGGGACGATCTATGGCTACACCTTC
TRBJ1-3 | TRBV5-1 | . | . | CASSPTGSGNTIYF | TGCGCCAGCAGCCCGACCGGGTCTGGAAACACCATATATTTT
TRBJ2-5 | TRBV29-1 | . | TRBD2 | CSVALAEYQETQYF | TGCAGCGTTGCGCTAGCGGAGTACCAAGAGACCCAGTACTTC